This T cell receptor beta chain came from a study of T cell clonality in common variable immunodeficiency. Only in-frame clones appear in the TCRdb table, and some are missing; sequencing was by immunoSEQ multiplex PCR. Singletons are absent from the sample, which has approximately 81,000 clones. This CDR3 has 16 residues. V lost 0 bases, J lost 7 bases, and 4 bases stayed unmatched. Germline V gene data show CDR1 as LGHDT and CDR2 as YNNKEL (reference sequence). This clone was seen many times. The CDR3 is cut off 3 residues early in the read; its end comes from the germline J gene. This chain uses TRBV3-1 (or the pseudogene TRBV3-2) with TRBJ2-1; the match to TRBD2 covers 12 bases. This receptor was taken from a person aged 18 to 70 in good health. What was sequenced was peripheral blood mononuclear cells. CDR3 sequence: CASSQERLAGGNEQFF. The CDR3 DNA, read in part, is TGTGCCAGCAGCCAAGAAAGGCTAGCGGGAGGGAATGAG.